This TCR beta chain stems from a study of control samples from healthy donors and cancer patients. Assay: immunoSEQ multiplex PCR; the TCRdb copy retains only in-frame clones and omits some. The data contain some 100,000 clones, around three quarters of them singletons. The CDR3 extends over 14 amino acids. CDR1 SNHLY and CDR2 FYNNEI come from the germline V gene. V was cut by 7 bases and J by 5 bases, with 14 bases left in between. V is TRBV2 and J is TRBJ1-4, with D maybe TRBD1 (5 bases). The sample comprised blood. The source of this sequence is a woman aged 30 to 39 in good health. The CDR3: CASTAGTANEKLFF. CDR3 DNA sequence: TGTGCCAGCACGGCCGGGACGGCAAATGAAAAACTGTTTTTT. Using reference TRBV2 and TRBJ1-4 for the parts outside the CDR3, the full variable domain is EPEVTQTPSHQVTQMGQEVILRCVPISNHLYFYWYRQILGQKVEFLVSFYNNEISEKSEIFDDQFSVERPDGSNFTLKIRSTKLEDSAMYFCASTAGTANEKLFFGSGTQLSVL.